The T cell receptor (beta chain) described here comes from a study of beta chain features in type 1 diabetes. Study-level findings and limits: TCRB CDR3 length was moderately but significantly reduced in all four CD4+ subsets of Type 1 diabetes patients. Any HLA-type effect on TCRB rearrangement remained unresolved here.

The CDR3 totals 15 residues. V was cut by 3 bases and J by 0 bases, with 7 bases left in between. Germline CDR1 is SGHDT and CDR2 is YYEEEE. This clone has just a few counts. Its cognate antigen is unknown. Expressed TCRB transcripts were sequenced, since all the RNA that had been isolated was reverse transcribed. TCRdb's table, derived via immunoSEQ multiplex PCR, lists solely in-frame clones and lacks some. The sample has around 240,000 clones; roughly 17% are singletons. The sequencing sample was made of naive CD4+ T cells from blood. This chain connects TRBV5-6 to TRBJ2-6; D gene uncertain. The receptor was isolated from a man younger than 40 with type 1 diabetes. The CDR3 is CASSWTGSGANVLTF. The CDR3 bases are TGTGCCAGCAGCTGGACCGGCTCTGGGGCCAACGTCCTGACTTTC.